This is a list of T cell receptor beta chains from one sample in a study of T-cell reconstitution after alpha-beta-depleted transplantation in children. TCRdb re-called the PCR reads through MiXCR, storing one row per CDR3 protein. The table records about 170,000 distinct CDR3 sequences, over 8.5% of them present only once. The source material was PBMCs, sampled before TCRalphabeta/CD19-depleted stem cell transplant. The receptors were sampled from a boy younger than 10 with acute myeloid leukemia, due to receive a stem cell transplant. Both conserved end residues are part of each CDR3. Fields, in order: J gene, V gene, clone size, D gene, CDR3 DNA, CDR3 protein. D genes are given only for firm matches. The listing skips clone size in some rows; elsewhere it reads once, few, many or a size class.

j_gene: TRBJ2-7; v_gene: TRBV20-1; abundance: many; d_gene: NA; CDR3nt: TGCAGTGCTGAAGGGGGGGAGCAGTACTTC; CDR3aa: CSAEGGEQYF
j_gene: TRBJ1-1; v_gene: TRBV4-1; abundance: many; d_gene: NA; CDR3nt: TGCGCCAGCAGCCAAATGCCCGAGGTTGAAGCTTTCTTT; CDR3aa: CASSQMPEVEAFF
j_gene: TRBJ1-1; v_gene: TRBV5-4; abundance: many; d_gene: NA; CDR3nt: TGTGCCAGCAGCTGGGGACAGAACACTGAAGCTTTCTTT; CDR3aa: CASSWGQNTEAFF
j_gene: TRBJ1-2; v_gene: TRBV15; abundance: many; d_gene: TRBD1; CDR3nt: TGTGCCACCAGCAGAGAACAGGGGCCCCGGGGCTACACCTTC; CDR3aa: CATSREQGPRGYTF
j_gene: TRBJ2-1; v_gene: TRBV28; abundance: many; d_gene: NA; CDR3nt: TGTGCCACTTCAGGGGACTCCTACAATGAGCAGTTCTTC; CDR3aa: CATSGDSYNEQFF
j_gene: TRBJ2-3; v_gene: TRBV7-8; abundance: many; d_gene: TRBD1; CDR3nt: TGTGCCAGCAGCGCCACAGGGGGCGTCGCAGATACGCAGTATTTT; CDR3aa: CASSATGGVADTQYF
j_gene: TRBJ2-6; v_gene: TRBV19; abundance: few; d_gene: TRBD1; CDR3nt: TGTGCCAGTAGTATTACAGGGGCTGGGGCCAACGTCCTGACTTTC; CDR3aa: CASSITGAGANVLTF
j_gene: TRBJ2-3; v_gene: TRBV6-1; abundance: many; d_gene: NA; CDR3nt: TGTGCCAGCAGTGAAGCGGAACAAGATACGCAGTATTTT; CDR3aa: CASSEAEQDTQYF
j_gene: TRBJ1-1; v_gene: TRBV28; abundance: many; d_gene: NA; CDR3nt: TGTGCCAGCATTTCATCCCTTAACACTGAAGCTTTCTTT; CDR3aa: CASISSLNTEAFF
j_gene: TRBJ1-6; v_gene: TRBV6-1; abundance: many; d_gene: NA; CDR3nt: TGTGCCAGCAGTGAAGACGGGGGGTTTAATTCACCCCTCCACTTT; CDR3aa: CASSEDGGFNSPLHF
j_gene: TRBJ2-1; v_gene: TRBV3-1; abundance: NA; d_gene: TRBD2; CDR3nt: TGTGCCAGCAGCCCACCAGCGGGACTAGCGGGTTACCTCTCCTACAATGAGCAGTTCTTC; CDR3aa: CASSPPAGLAGYLSYNEQFF
j_gene: TRBJ1-5; v_gene: TRBV20-1; abundance: NA; d_gene: TRBD1; CDR3nt: TGCAGTGCTAGAGTCGAGACAGGGGAAAACAATCAGCCCCAGCATTTT; CDR3aa: CSARVETGENNQPQHF
j_gene: TRBJ2-3; v_gene: TRBV2; abundance: few; d_gene: NA; CDR3nt: TGTGCCAGCAGTGGTATACCCCCTCTGAGCAGGGGTGGCGGGCGGAGGGACACAGATACGCAGTATTTT; CDR3aa: CASSGIPPLSRGGGRRDTDTQYF
j_gene: TRBJ2-1; v_gene: TRBV6-1; abundance: NA; d_gene: TRBD1; CDR3nt: TGTGCCAGCAGTGAAGCGGAGACAGGGGGCGCGATCTTC; CDR3aa: CASSEAETGGAIF
j_gene: TRBJ2-5; v_gene: TRBV5-1; abundance: many; d_gene: TRBD1; CDR3nt: TGCGCCAGCAGCTTGGCCCCGGGACAGCGATGGGAGACCCAGTACTTC; CDR3aa: CASSLAPGQRWETQYF
j_gene: TRBJ1-2; v_gene: TRBV5-1; abundance: many; d_gene: NA; CDR3nt: TGCGCCAGCAGCTTGGCAGGGCTAGACTATGGCTACACCTTC; CDR3aa: CASSLAGLDYGYTF
j_gene: TRBJ2-5; v_gene: TRBV20-1; abundance: NA; d_gene: TRBD2; CDR3nt: TGCAGTGCTAGAGTCGGCGGGAGGGCCGGTGAGACCCAGTACTTC; CDR3aa: CSARVGGRAGETQYF
j_gene: TRBJ1-2; v_gene: TRBV29-1; abundance: many; d_gene: TRBD1; CDR3nt: TGCAGCGTACCCCAGGGGGGGACCAATAACTATGGCTACACCTTC; CDR3aa: CSVPQGGTNNYGYTF
j_gene: TRBJ2-3; v_gene: TRBV15; abundance: many; d_gene: NA; CDR3nt: TGTGCCACCATAAGGGAAGATACGCAGTATTTT; CDR3aa: CATIREDTQYF
j_gene: TRBJ2-7; v_gene: TRBV7-8; abundance: many; d_gene: NA; CDR3nt: TGTGCCAGCAGCTTAGCACGCGGTAGAACCTACGAGCAGTACTTC; CDR3aa: CASSLARGRTYEQYF
j_gene: TRBJ1-5; v_gene: TRBV2; abundance: many; d_gene: NA; CDR3nt: TGTGCCAGCAGACAGATTAGCAATCAGCCCCAGCATTTT; CDR3aa: CASRQISNQPQHF
j_gene: TRBJ2-5; v_gene: TRBV5-1; abundance: many; d_gene: NA; CDR3nt: TGCGCCAGCAGCTTGCTTGAGGGGACCGAAGAGACCCAGTACTTC; CDR3aa: CASSLLEGTEETQYF
j_gene: TRBJ1-1; v_gene: TRBV20-1; abundance: many; d_gene: NA; CDR3nt: TGCAGTGCTCCCTCAAGGGGGTTAAGCACTGAAGCTTTCTTT; CDR3aa: CSAPSRGLSTEAFF